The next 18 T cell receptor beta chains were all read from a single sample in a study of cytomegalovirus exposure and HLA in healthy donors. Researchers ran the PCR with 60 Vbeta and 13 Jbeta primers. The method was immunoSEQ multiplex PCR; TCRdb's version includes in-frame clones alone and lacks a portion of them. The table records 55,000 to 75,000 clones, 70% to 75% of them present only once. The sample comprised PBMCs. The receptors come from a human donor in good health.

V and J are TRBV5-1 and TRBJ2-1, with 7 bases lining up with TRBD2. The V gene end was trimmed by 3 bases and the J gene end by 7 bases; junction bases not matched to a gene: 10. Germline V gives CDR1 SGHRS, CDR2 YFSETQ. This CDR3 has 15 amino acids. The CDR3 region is CASSSLAGTGNEQFF. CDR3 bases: TGCGCCAGCAGCTCATTAGCGGGTACGGGTAATGAGCAGTTCTTC. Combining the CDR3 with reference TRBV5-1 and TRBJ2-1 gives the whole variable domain KAGVTQTPRYLIKTRGQQVTLSCSPISGHRSVSWYQQTPGQGLQFLFEYFSETQRNKGNFPGRFSGRQFSNSRSEMNVSTLELGDSALYLCASSSLAGTGNEQFFGPGTRLTVL.

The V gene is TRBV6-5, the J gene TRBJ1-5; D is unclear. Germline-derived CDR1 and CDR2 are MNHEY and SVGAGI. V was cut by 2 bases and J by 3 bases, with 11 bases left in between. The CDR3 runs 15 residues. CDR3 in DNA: TGTGCCAGCAGTTACGGTCCAGGTACCAATCAGCCCCAGCATTTT. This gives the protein CASSYGPGTNQPQHF.

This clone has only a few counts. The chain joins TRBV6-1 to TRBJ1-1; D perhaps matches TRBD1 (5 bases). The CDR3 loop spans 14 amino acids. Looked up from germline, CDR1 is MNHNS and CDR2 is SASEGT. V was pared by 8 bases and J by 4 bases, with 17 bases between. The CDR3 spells CASDLGRPGTEAFF. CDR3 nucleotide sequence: TGTGCCAGCGATCTGGGGCGTCCGGGCACTGAAGCTTTCTTT.

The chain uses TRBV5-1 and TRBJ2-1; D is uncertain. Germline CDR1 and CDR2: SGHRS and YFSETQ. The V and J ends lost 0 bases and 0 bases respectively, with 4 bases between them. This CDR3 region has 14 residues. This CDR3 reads CASSLVNSYNEQFF. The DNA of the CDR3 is TGCGCCAGCAGCTTGGTTAACTCCTACAATGAGCAGTTCTTC.

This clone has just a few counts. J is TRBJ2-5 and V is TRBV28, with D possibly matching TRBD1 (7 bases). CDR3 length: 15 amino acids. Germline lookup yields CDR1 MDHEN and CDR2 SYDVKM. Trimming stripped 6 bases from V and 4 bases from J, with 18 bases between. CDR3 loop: CASSPAGQKGETQYF. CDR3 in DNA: TGTGCCAGCAGCCCCGCGGGACAGAAAGGAGAGACCCAGTACTTC.

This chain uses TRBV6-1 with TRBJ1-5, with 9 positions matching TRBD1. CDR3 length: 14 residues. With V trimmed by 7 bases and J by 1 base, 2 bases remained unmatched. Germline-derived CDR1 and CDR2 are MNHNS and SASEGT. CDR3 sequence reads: CASTTGGSNQPQHF. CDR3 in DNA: TGTGCCAGCACCACAGGGGGCAGCAATCAGCCCCAGCATTTT.

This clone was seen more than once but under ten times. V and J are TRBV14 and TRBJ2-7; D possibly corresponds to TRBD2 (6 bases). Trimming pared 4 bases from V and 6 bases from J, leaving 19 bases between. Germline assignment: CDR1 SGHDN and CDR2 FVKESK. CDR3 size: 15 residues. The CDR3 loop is CASSPGRGRFSEQYF. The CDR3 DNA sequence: TGTGCCAGCAGCCCCGGTAGAGGGAGGTTTTCCGAGCAGTACTTC.

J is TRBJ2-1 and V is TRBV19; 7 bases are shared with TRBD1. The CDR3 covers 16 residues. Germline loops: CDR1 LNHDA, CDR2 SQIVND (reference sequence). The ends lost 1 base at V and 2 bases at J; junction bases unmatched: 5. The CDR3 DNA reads TGTGCCAGTAGTATAGGGGCAGGGGGTGCCTACAATGAGCAGTTCTTC. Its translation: CASSIGAGGAYNEQFF.

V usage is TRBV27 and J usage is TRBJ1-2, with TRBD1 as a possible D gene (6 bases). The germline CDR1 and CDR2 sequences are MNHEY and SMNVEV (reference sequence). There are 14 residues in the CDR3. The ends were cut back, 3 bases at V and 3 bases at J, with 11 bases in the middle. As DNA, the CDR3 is TGTGCCAGCAGTTTTAACAGGGTGCACTATGGCTACACCTTC. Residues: CASSFNRVHYGYTF.

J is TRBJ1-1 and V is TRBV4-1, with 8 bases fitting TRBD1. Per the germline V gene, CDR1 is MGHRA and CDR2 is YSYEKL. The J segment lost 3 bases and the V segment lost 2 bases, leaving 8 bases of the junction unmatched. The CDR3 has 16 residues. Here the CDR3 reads CASSQPPGTGDTEAFF. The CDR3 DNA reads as TGCGCCAGCAGCCAACCTCCCGGGACAGGTGACACTGAAGCTTTCTTT.

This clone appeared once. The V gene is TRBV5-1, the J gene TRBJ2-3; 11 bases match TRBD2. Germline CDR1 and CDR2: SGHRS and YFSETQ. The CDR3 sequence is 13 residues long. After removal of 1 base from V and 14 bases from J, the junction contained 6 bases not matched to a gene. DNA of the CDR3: TGCGCCAGCAGCTTGACTAGCGGGAGAGATCCGTATTTT. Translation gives CASSLTSGRDPYF.

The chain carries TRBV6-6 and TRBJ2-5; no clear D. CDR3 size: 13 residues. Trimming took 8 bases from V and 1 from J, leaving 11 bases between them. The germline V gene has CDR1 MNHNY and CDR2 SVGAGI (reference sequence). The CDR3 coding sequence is TGTGCCAGCGCTCGCGCGCTCCAAGAGACCCAGTACTTC. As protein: CASARALQETQYF.

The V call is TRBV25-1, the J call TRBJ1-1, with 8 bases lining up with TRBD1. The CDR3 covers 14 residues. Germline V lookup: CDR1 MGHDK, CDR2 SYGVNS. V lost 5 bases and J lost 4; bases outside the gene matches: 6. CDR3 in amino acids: CASSSPGGSTEAFF. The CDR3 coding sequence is TGTGCCAGCAGTTCTCCAGGGGGCAGCACTGAAGCTTTCTTT. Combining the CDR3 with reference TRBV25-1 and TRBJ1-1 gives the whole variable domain EADIYQTPRYLVIGTGKKITLECSQTMGHDKMYWYQQDPGMELHLIHYSYGVNSTEKGDLSSESTVSRIRTEHFPLTLESARPSHTSQYLCASSSPGGSTEAFFGQGTRLTVV.

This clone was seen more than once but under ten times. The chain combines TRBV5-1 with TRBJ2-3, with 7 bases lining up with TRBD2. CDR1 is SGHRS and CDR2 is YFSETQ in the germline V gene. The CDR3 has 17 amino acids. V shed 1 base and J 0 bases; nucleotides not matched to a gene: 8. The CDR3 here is CASSLRGERTSTDTQYF. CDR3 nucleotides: TGCGCCAGCAGCTTGCGGGGGGAGCGTACTAGCACAGATACGCAGTATTTT.

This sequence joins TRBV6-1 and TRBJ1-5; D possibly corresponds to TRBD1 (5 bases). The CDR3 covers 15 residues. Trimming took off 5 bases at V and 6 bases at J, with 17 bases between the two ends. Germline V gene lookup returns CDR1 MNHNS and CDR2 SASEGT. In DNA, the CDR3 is TGTGCCAGCAGTCCTCAGGGTAGTGGAGTTCAGCCCCAGCATTTT. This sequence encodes CASSPQGSGVQPQHF.

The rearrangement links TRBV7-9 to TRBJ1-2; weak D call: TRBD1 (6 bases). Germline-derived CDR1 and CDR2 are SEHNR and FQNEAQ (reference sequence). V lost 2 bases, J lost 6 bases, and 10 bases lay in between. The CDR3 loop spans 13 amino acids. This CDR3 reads CASSLSQGDGYTF. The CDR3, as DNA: TGTGCCAGCAGCTTATCACAGGGAGATGGCTACACCTTC.

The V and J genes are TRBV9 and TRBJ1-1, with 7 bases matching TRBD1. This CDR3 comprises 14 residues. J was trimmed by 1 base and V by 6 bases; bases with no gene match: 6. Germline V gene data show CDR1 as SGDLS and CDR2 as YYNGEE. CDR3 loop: CASTLGQTNTEAFF. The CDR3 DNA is TGTGCCAGCACGTTGGGACAGACGAACACTGAAGCTTTCTTT.

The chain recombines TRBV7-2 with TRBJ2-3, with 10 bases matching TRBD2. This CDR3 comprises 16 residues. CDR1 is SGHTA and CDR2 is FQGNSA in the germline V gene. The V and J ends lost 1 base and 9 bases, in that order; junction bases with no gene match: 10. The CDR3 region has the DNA TGTGCCAGCAGCTTAGGCGCACTAGCGGGAACTGCAACGCAGTATTTT. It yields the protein CASSLGALAGTATQYF.